Each of the 10 T cell receptor beta chains below was sequenced from the same sample in a study of shared clonotypes between healthy human individuals. Sequencing was performed with immunoSEQ multiplex PCR; in TCRdb, only in-frame clones are kept and a portion is missing. The sample includes 2,500,000 or so clones, more than 85% of them seen just once. Sequenced sample: naive CD4+ T cells from PBMCs. Subset indicated: CD45RA+ positively selected. The receptor set was obtained from a man younger than 35 in good health. Some clones in this sample may be carry-over from other donors' samples.

The chain couples TRBV11-2 to TRBJ1-2; no clear D gene. Germline lookup yields CDR1 SGHAT and CDR2 FQNNGV. The CDR3 contains 14 residues. Deletions cut 5 bases from V and 2 bases from J, with 12 bases between. The CDR3 DNA follows: TGTGCCAGCAGCGAAAACGGAAGGAACTATGGCTACACCTTC. This gives the protein CASSENGRNYGYTF.

The chain combines TRBV9 with TRBJ2-1; TRBD2 matches 7 bases. The CDR3 contains 16 residues. V dropped 4 bases and J dropped 9; count of bases not matched to a gene: 16. CDR1 is SGDLS, CDR2 YYNGEE, per germline. CDR3 protein: CASSPGSPAGAGEQFF. As DNA, the CDR3 is TGTGCCAGCAGCCCCGGATCCCCGGCGGGAGCGGGTGAGCAGTTCTTC.

The chain has TRBV28 and TRBJ2-7; D gene uncertain. The CDR3 consists of 11 residues. V was shortened by 6 bases and J by 2 bases, with 5 bases between the two germline ends. Germline V gives CDR1 MDHEN, CDR2 SYDVKM. CDR3 DNA: TGTGCCAGCAGGAACCCCTACGAGCAGTACTTC. Translation: CASRNPYEQYF.

The V call is TRBV13, the J call TRBJ2-6; D not certain. CDR1 is PRHDT and CDR2 is FYEKMQ in the germline V gene (reference sequence). The CDR3 consists of 18 residues. Between the trimmed V and J ends, which lost 1 base and 0 bases, there was a span of 13 bases. The CDR3 protein is CASSLVASSYSGANVLTF. The CDR3 nucleotides read TGTGCCAGCAGCTTAGTAGCCAGCTCTTACTCTGGGGCCAACGTCCTGACTTTC.

This clone was seen once. This CDR3 is also generated by other DNA sequences in the sample. The chain joins TRBV6-5 to TRBJ2-3; D remains ambiguous. Per the germline V gene, CDR1 is MNHEY and CDR2 is SVGAGI. The CDR3 covers 13 residues. The V and J ends lost 6 bases and 3 bases respectively, with 10 bases between them. The CDR3 here is CASRRAGTDTQYF. CDR3 coding DNA: TGTGCCAGCAGACGCGCTGGGACAGATACGCAGTATTTT.

The rearrangement joins TRBV4-2 to TRBJ2-1; the D gene could be TRBD1 or TRBD2 (5 bases each). Trimming took off 8 bases at V and 3 bases at J, with 11 bases between the two ends. The germline V gene encodes CDR1 LGHNA and CDR2 YNFKEQ. The CDR3 is 13 residues long. The chain's CDR3 is CASRDADYNEQFF. CDR3 DNA sequence: TGTGCCAGCCGGGACGCCGACTACAATGAGCAGTTCTTC.

The rearrangement joins TRBV28 to TRBJ2-2; D is unresolved. This CDR3 comprises 14 residues. Germline-derived CDR1 and CDR2 are MDHEN and SYDVKM. Between the trimmed V and J ends, which lost 7 bases and 5 bases, there was a span of 14 bases. As DNA, the CDR3 is TGTGCCAGCACCTCGGTGGGAAAGACCGGGGAGCTGTTTTTT. This codes for CASTSVGKTGELFF.

The rearrangement links TRBV28 to TRBJ1-4; 9 nucleotides align to TRBD1. In germline, CDR1 is MDHEN, CDR2 SYDVKM. The ends lost 10 bases at V and 5 bases at J; junction bases unmatched: 8. This CDR3 contains 14 residues. DNA for the CDR3: TGTGCCAAAGGGACAGGGCGGCGAAATGAAAAACTGTTTTTT. As protein: CAKGTGRRNEKLFF.

The chain has TRBV27 and TRBJ2-7, with D possibly TRBD2 on 6 matching bases. The length of the CDR3 is 15 residues. Germline V gene lookup returns CDR1 MNHEY and CDR2 SMNVEV (reference sequence). Trimming left V 3 bases short and J 5 bases short, with 17 bases between. The CDR3 nucleotides read TGTGCCAGCAGTTTCCTGCGGGAAAGGAACCACGAGCAGTACTTC. It specifies CASSFLRERNHEQYF.

The chain has TRBV7-9 and TRBJ2-3; D remains unclear. CDR3 length: 13 amino acids. The germline V gene has CDR1 SEHNR and CDR2 FQNEAQ (reference sequence). Trimming removed 0 bases at V and 3 bases at J, with 4 bases between. The CDR3 loop reads CASSLAYTDTQYF. In DNA form, the CDR3 reads TGTGCCAGCAGCTTAGCGTATACAGATACGCAGTATTTT.